This TCR beta chain was obtained from a study of regulatory T cells in long-lasting Graves disease. Findings of the study overall: Persistent disease exhibited a predilection for TRBV28, TRBJ1-2 and TRBJ2-5.

This clonotype has a handful of counts. Its antigen is not known. Time point denoted: persistent/refractory GD, antithyroid drugs over 5 years with positive TRAb. The TCR library was made from RNA extracted from PBMCs. TCR beta libraries were built with iRepertoire HTBI primers and Arm-PCR of CDR3 regions. A single record per CDR3 protein comes from TCRdb applying MiXCR to the multiplex PCR reads. Altogether fewer than 550,000 distinct CDR3 sequences are present, 20% to 25% being singletons, with the ten largest covering roughly 7.1%. The V end lost 5 bases, the J end lost 4 bases, and 26 bases lay between the germline ends. Germline-derived CDR1 and CDR2 are LNHDA and SQIVND (reference sequence). This CDR3 is built from 18 residues.

The chain links TRBV19 to TRBJ1-2, with D possibly TRBD1 on 6 matching bases. This clonotype was obtained from a female donor with Graves disease. The input for sequencing was peripheral blood mononuclear cells (PBMCs), taken when the disease was refractory, from a patient treated with antithyroid drugs. CDR3 bases: TGTGCCAGTAGTTTAAGTAGTATAGTCCCTACAGGGCTCTATGGCTACACCTTC. This translates into CASSLSSIVPTGLYGYTF.